This TCR beta chain was sequenced during a study of T cell clonality in common variable immunodeficiency. Patients had low serum IgG, IgA and/or IgM and specific antibody deficiency. Heparinized whole blood, about 5 to 9 ml, came from each donor. Germline V gene data show CDR1 as WNHNN and CDR2 as SYGVQD (reference sequence). The CDR3 is 13 amino acids. V shed 4 bases, J shed 5 bases, and the junction held 0 bases outside the gene matches. Equal genomic DNA amounts from CVID and control samples were sequenced. Assay: immunoSEQ multiplex PCR; the TCRdb copy retains only in-frame clones and omits some. The record shows roughly 7,400 clones for this sample, with no singletons present. This clone showed up many times. The antigen remains unidentified. The read gets to within 3 residues of the CDR3 end, and the germline J gene fills in the rest. Study-wide results and limits: Common variable immunodeficiency TCR beta sequences reportedly had fewer deletions and N-nucleotide insertions.

This chain uses TRBV10-1 with TRBJ2-7; 12 bases agree with TRBD2. The sequencing sample was made of peripheral blood mononuclear cells. The receptor's source is a human donor with common variable immunodeficiency. Incomplete CDR3 DNA: TGCGCCAGCAGTGGACTAGCGGGAGACGAG. Its translation: CASSGLAGDE. The full-length CDR3 reads as CASSGLAGDEQYF.